A selection of T cell receptor beta chains follows, all from one sample in a study of T-cell memory formation after mild COVID-19. TCRdb re-analysed the 5' RACE reads in MiXCR, keeping a single row per CDR3 protein. Counted here are 250,000 to 300,000 distinct CDR3 sequences, roughly 17% occurring once; the ten biggest clones make up approximately 23%. The source material was PBMCs or a T cell subset sorted from them (not recorded which). All receptors come from a man younger than 30 who had mild COVID-19 (a few samples of this study predate the infection). Cell type and time point are not known. CDR3s include the opening cysteine and the closing phenylalanine or tryptophan. D genes are given only for firm matches. Clone sizes are given selectively: once, few, many, or a class where the clone is expanded.

j_call v_call d_call cdr3_length clone_size cdr3_aa cdr3_nt
TRBJ1-1 TRBV9 TRBD1 13 NA CASSARTGGKAFF TGTGCCAGCAGCGCCCGGACAGGAGGAAAAGCTTTCTTT
TRBJ2-5 TRBV10-3 NA 14 few CAISESRGAETQYF TGTGCCATCAGTGAGTCACGGGGGGCCGAGACCCAGTACTTC
TRBJ1-6 TRBV20-1 NA 15 NA CSARAEALANSPLHF TGCAGTGCTAGAGCCGAGGCCTTGGCTAATTCACCCCTCCACTTT
TRBJ2-3 TRBV29-1 TRBD1 13 many CSGRDREPDTQYF TGCAGCGGGCGGGACAGGGAACCAGATACGCAGTATTTT
TRBJ2-2 TRBV7-2 NA 12 NA CASSWTTGELFF TGTGCCAGCAGCTGGACGACCGGGGAGCTGTTTTTT
TRBJ2-1 TRBV5-1 TRBD1 16 many CASSLRFTGDGNEQFF TGCGCCAGCAGCTTGCGTTTTACAGGGGACGGGAATGAGCAGTTCTTC
TRBJ2-1 TRBV4-2 NA 15 few CASSPFASRDNEQFF TGTGCCAGCAGCCCCTTTGCTAGCCGGGACAATGAGCAGTTCTTC
TRBJ2-1 TRBV5-6 NA 12 NA CASSLVSKFQFF TGTGCCAGCAGCTTGGTTTCGAAGTTTCAGTTCTTC
TRBJ1-2 TRBV5-1 NA 14 NA CASSSDPVNYGYTF TGCGCCAGCAGCTCAGACCCGGTTAACTATGGCTACACCTTC
TRBJ2-3 TRBV7-3 NA 14 NA CASSLRGPGDTQYF TGTGCCAGCAGCTTACGGGGGCCGGGAGATACGCAGTATTTT
TRBJ2-5 TRBV12-3/TRBV12-4 TRBD2 14 many CASTLGAGEGTQYF TGTGCCAGCACCCTTGGGGCGGGGGAGGGGACCCAGTACTTC
TRBJ2-2 TRBV2 NA 14 NA CASRQRPQPGELFF TGTGCCAGCAGGCAGAGGCCCCAACCCGGGGAGCTGTTTTTT
TRBJ2-5 TRBV19 NA 13 many CASSIGGGETQYF TGCGCCAGCAGCATAGGGGGAGGGGAGACCCAGTACTTC
TRBJ1-6 TRBV20-1 NA 14 NA CSAGGFTYNSPLHF TGCAGTGCTGGGGGCTTTACTTATAATTCACCCCTCCACTTT
TRBJ2-3 TRBV7-2 NA 16 few CASSPPGGVGTDTQYF TGTGCCAGCAGCCCACCCGGAGGGGTGGGCACAGATACGCAGTATTTT
TRBJ1-3 TRBV12-3/TRBV12-4 NA 15 few CASTPGAQPGNTIYF TGTGCCAGCACCCCCGGGGCCCAACCTGGAAACACCATATATTTT
TRBJ2-1 TRBV10-3 NA 12 few CAISESGNEQFF TGTGCCATCAGTGAGTCAGGGAATGAGCAGTTCTTC
TRBJ2-7 TRBV7-9 NA 12 few CASSQTGHEQYF TGTGCCAGCAGCCAGACAGGCCACGAGCAGTACTTC
TRBJ1-3 TRBV20-1 NA 11 few CSAQGGNTIYF TGCAGTGCTCAAGGGGGAAACACCATATATTTT
TRBJ2-6 TRBV11-1 TRBD1 17 many CASSSWDRGSGANVLTF TGTGCCAGCAGCTCCTGGGACAGGGGGTCTGGGGCCAACGTCCTGACTTTC
TRBJ1-5 TRBV5-5 TRBD1 19 NA CASSPMGGTGGDINQPQHF TGTGCCAGCAGCCCTATGGGAGGGACAGGGGGCGATATCAATCAGCCCCAGCATTTT
TRBJ2-7 TRBV7-3 TRBD2 13 few CASSPGLASEQYF TGTGCCAGCAGCCCGGGACTAGCCTCCGAGCAGTACTTC
TRBJ2-1 TRBV29-1 TRBD1 12 NA CSVRGQPNEQFF TGCAGCGTTCGGGGACAGCCAAATGAGCAGTTCTTC
TRBJ2-2 TRBV5-1 NA 15 NA CASSPLTGESGELFF TGCGCCAGCAGCCCCCTGACAGGAGAATCCGGGGAGCTGTTTTTT
TRBJ1-1 TRBV12-3/TRBV12-4 NA 14 NA CASLRTTMNTEAFF TGTGCCAGCCTCCGGACAACCATGAACACTGAAGCTTTCTTT
TRBJ2-7 TRBV4-3 TRBD1 19 many CASSQSALGQGGPTYEQYF TGCGCCAGCAGCCAGAGTGCCCTCGGACAGGGGGGACCTACCTACGAGCAGTACTTC
TRBJ2-7 TRBV10-3 TRBD1 18 NA CAISEGQAGVLGSYEQYF TGTGCCATCAGCGAAGGACAGGCGGGCGTTCTGGGTTCCTACGAGCAGTACTTC
TRBJ2-3 TRBV12-3/TRBV12-4 TRBD1 17 NA CASRYRPGQGVTDTQYF TGTGCCAGCAGGTACCGACCGGGACAGGGGGTCACAGATACGCAGTATTTT
TRBJ1-6 TRBV12-3/TRBV12-4 NA 17 few CASSPTRLGHGNSPLHF TGTGCCAGCAGCCCAACCAGGTTGGGGCACGGTAATTCACCCCTCCACTTT
TRBJ1-5 TRBV6-5 TRBD1 13 few CASNQGADQPQHF TGTGCCAGCAACCAGGGGGCGGATCAGCCCCAGCATTTT
TRBJ1-2 TRBV5-1 NA 15 NA CASSLEPTNSYGYTF TGCGCCAGCAGCTTGGAGCCGACGAACTCCTATGGCTACACCTTC
TRBJ1-6 TRBV20-1 NA 16 many CSARTRKVSYNSPLHF TGCAGTGCTAGGACTCGGAAGGTGTCCTATAATTCACCCCTCCACTTT
TRBJ2-7 TRBV29-1 TRBD1 13 few CSVEGDSAYEQYF TGCAGCGTTGAAGGGGACAGCGCCTACGAGCAGTACTTC